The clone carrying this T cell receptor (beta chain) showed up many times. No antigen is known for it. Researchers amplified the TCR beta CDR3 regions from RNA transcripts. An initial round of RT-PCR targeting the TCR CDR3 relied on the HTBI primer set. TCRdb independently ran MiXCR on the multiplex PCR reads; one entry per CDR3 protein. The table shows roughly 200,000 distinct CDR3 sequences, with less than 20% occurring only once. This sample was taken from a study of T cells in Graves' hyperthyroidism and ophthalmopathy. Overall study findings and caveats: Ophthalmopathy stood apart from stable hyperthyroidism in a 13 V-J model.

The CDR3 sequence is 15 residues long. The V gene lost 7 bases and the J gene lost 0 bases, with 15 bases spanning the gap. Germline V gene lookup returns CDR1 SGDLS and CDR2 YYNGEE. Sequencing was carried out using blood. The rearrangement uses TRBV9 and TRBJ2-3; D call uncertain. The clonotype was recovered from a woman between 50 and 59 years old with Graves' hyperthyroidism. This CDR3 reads CASQDGPSSTDTQYF. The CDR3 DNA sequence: TGTGCCAGCCAGGACGGACCCTCTAGCACAGATACGCAGTATTTT. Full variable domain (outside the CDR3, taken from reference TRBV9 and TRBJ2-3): DSGVTQTPKHLITATGQRVTLRCSPRSGDLSVYWYQQSLDQGLQFLIQYYNGEERAKGNILERFSAQQFPDLHSELNLSSLELGDSALYFCASQDGPSSTDTQYFGPGTRLTVL.